This paragraph covers one TCR beta chain sequence. A junction boundary mismatches the germline segment, possibly from a read error. This sample stems from a study of blood T cell repertoires in COVID-19. Turning to the study itself: Samples of COVID-19 (acute and convalescent) were obtained from the United States, Italy and Spain. Sample material is recorded as cDNA or gDNA derived from T cells, B-cell-depleted T cells, or PBMCs.

The CDR3 runs to 17 residues. CDR1 and CDR2 from the germline V gene are SNHLY and FYNNEI. In Seattle, patients joined the study during active infection and were tracked longitudinally. Authors' processing steps: Scientists estimated how many nucleated cells there were by amplifying reference gene primers. Measured with immunoSEQ multiplex PCR; TCRdb has only the in-frame clones, and not every one. From that table come the V and J calls and clone size; the DNA was used to work out D and trimming. There are about 480,000 clones in the sample; roughly nine tenths occur only once, and approximately 0.9% lies in the top ten.

The chain is built from TRBV2 and TRBJ1-5; 7 nucleotides match TRBD1. Sequenced input: peripheral blood. The receptor's source is a man aged 18 to 29 with COVID-19, enrolled during active disease. The CDR3: CASGEGRGRRGNQPQHF. The DNA of the CDR3 is TGTGCCAGCGGTGAAGGGAGGGGGCGTAGAGGCAATCAGCCCCAGCATTTT. Together with reference TRBV2 and TRBJ1-5, the CDR3 gives the full variable domain: EPEVTQTPSHQVTQMGQEVILRCVPISNHLYFYWYRQILGQKVEFLVSFYNNEISEKSEIFDDQFSVERPDGSNFTLKIRSTKLEDSAMYFCASGEGRGRRGNQPQHFGDGTRLSIL.